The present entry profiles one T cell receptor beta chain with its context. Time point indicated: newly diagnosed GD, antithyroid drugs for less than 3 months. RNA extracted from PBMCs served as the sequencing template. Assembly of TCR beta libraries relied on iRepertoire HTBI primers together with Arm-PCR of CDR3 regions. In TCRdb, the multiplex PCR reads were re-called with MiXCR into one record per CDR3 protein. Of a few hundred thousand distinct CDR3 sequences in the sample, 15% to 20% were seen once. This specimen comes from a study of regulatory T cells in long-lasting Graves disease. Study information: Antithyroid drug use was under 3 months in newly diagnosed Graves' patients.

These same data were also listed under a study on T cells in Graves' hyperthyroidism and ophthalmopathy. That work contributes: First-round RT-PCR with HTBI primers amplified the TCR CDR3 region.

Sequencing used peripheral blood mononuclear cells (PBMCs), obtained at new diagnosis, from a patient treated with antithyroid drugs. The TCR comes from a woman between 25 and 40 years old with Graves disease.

Here the CDR3 reads CASSFGTGGNNYGYTF. CDR3 coding DNA: TGTGCCAGCAGCTTCGGGACAGGGGGGAATAACTATGGCTACACCTTC. This chain joins TRBV7-2 and TRBJ1-2, with TRBD1 identical over 11 bases. V gave up 3 bases and J gave up 1 base; unmatched junction bases: 4. Germline CDR1 reads SGHTA; CDR2 reads FQGNSA. The CDR3 contains 16 residues.